The present TCR beta chain was sequenced within a study of lung T cells in sarcoidosis with Löfgren's syndrome. TCRdb recomputed calls from the reads with MiXCR, one row per CDR3 protein. The data show about 2,200 distinct CDR3 sequences, with approximately 24% seen just once and approximately 10% held by the top ten. In its sample, this clonotype was seen many times. Its antigen remains unidentified. The CDR3 covers 15 residues. Germline CDR1 and CDR2: SEHNR and FQNEAQ (reference sequence). Losses at the gene ends were 1 base for V and 7 bases for J; bases not matched to a gene: 6. Study-wide results and caveats: Shared TRAV12-1 and TRBV2 CDR3 motifs across Löfgren's syndrome patients reportedly suggested public CD4+ TCRs. TRAV12-1 and TRBV2 were reportedly most expanded in Löfgren's patients.

Material for sequencing was CD4+ T cells from bronchoalveolar lavage. This sequence was found in a human donor with sarcoidosis (Löfgren's syndrome or another form), or a control subject (not recorded which). The chain is built from TRBV7-9 and TRBJ2-1, with 8 nucleotides matching TRBD2. The CDR3, as DNA: TGTGCCAGCAGCTTAGGCGCAGCGGGGGTTAATGAGCAGTTCTTC. Its protein product is CASSLGAAGVNEQFF.